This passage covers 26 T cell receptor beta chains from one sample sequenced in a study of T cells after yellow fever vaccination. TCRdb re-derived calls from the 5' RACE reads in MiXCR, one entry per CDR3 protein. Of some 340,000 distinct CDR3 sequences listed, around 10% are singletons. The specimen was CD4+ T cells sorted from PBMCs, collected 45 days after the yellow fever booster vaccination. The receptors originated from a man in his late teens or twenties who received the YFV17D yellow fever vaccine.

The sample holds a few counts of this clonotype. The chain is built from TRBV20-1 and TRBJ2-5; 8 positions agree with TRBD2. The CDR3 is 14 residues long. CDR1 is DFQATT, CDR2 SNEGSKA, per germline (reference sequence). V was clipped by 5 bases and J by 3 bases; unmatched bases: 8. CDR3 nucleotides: TGCAGTGCTTCCAAGGGACTAGTCGAAGAGACCCAGTACTTC. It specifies CSASKGLVEETQYF.

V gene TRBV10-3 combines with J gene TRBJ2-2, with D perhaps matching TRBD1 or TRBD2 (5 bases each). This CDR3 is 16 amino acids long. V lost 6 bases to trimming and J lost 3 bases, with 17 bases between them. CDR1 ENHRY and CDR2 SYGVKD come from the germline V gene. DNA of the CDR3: TGTGCCATCAGGAGCGGCAGGGCGGCAGACACCGGGGAGCTGTTTTTT. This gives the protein CAIRSGRAADTGELFF.

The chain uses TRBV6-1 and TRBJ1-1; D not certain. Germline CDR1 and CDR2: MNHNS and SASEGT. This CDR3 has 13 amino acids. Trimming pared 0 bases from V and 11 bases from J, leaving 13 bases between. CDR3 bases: TGTGCCAGCAGTGAAGCGCTTAAGTGGTTGGCTTTCTTT. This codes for CASSEALKWLAFF.

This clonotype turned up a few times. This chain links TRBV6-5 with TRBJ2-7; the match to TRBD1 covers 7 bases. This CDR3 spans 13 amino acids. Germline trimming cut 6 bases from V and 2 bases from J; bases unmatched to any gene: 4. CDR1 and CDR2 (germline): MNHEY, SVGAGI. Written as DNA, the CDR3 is TGTGCCAGCAGAACGACAGGGACCTACGAGCAGTACTTC. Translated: CASRTTGTYEQYF.

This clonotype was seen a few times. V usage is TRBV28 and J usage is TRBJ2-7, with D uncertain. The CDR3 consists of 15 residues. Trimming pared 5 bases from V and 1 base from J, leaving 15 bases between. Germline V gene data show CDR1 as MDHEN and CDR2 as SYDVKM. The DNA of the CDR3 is TGTGCCAGCAGTGCCACTAACGGTGAATCCTACGAGCAGTACGTC. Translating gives CASSATNGESYEQYV.

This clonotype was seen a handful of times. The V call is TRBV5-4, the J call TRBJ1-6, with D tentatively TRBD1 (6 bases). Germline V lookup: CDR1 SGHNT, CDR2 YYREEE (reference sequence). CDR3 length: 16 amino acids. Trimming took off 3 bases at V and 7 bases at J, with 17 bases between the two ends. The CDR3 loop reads CASSSFPGQPNSPLHF. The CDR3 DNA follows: TGTGCCAGCAGCTCCTTCCCAGGACAGCCGAATTCACCCCTCCACTTT.

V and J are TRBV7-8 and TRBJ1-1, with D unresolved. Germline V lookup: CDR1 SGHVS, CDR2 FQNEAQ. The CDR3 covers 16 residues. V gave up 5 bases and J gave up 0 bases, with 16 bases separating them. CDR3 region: CASSPYDQAMNTEAFF. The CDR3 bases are TGTGCCAGCAGCCCCTACGATCAGGCAATGAACACTGAAGCTTTCTTT.

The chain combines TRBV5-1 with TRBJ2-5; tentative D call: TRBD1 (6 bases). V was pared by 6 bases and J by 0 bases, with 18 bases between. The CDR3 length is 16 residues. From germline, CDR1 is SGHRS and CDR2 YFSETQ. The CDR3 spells CASNLGGPFDQETQYF. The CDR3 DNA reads TGCGCCAGCAATCTAGGGGGTCCGTTTGACCAAGAGACCCAGTACTTC. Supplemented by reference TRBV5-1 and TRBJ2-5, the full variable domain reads KAGVTQTPRYLIKTRGQQVTLSCSPISGHRSVSWYQQTPGQGLQFLFEYFSETQRNKGNFPGRFSGRQFSNSRSEMNVSTLELGDSALYLCASNLGGPFDQETQYFGPGTRLLVL.

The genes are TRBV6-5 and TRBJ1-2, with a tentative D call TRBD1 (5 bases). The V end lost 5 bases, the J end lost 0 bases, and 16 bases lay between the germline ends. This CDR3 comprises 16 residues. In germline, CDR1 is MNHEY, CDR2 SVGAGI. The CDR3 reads CASSQTGTLANYGYTF. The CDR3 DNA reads TGTGCCAGCAGTCAAACCGGGACCCTTGCTAACTATGGCTACACCTTC.

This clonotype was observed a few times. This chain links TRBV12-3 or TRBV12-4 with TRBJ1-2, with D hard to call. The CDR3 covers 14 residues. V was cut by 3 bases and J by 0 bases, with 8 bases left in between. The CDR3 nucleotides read TGTGCCAGCAGTTTGCAAGAGGCTAACTATGGCTACACCTTC. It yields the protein CASSLQEANYGYTF.

The CDR3 reads CASSLSINQPQHF. In DNA form, the CDR3 reads TGTGCCAGCAGTTTAAGTATCAATCAGCCCCAGCATTTT. V is TRBV27 and J is TRBJ1-5; D call uncertain. This CDR3 comprises 13 residues. V was shortened by 2 bases and J by 3 bases, with 5 bases between the two germline ends. CDR1 and CDR2 (germline): MNHEY, SMNVEV (reference sequence).

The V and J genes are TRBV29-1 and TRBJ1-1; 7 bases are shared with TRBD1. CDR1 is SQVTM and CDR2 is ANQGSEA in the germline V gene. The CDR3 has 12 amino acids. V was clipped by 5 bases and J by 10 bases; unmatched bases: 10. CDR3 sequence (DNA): TGCAGCGTTTCCCCACAGGGGATCGGAGCTTTCTTT. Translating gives CSVSPQGIGAFF.

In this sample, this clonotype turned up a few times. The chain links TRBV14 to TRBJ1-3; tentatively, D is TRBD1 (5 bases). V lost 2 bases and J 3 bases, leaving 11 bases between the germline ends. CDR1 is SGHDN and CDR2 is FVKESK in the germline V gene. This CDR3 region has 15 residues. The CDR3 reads CASSQQGARGNTIYF. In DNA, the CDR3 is TGTGCCAGCAGCCAACAAGGGGCGCGTGGAAACACCATATATTTT.

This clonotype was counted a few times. The CDR3 here is CASSLRGSPSGGSYEQYV. CDR3 bases: TGTGCCAGCAGCTTAAGAGGCAGTCCCAGCGGGGGTAGCTACGAGCAGTACGTC. The V gene is TRBV7-9, the J gene TRBJ2-7, with 8 bases fitting TRBD2. The germline gives CDR1 SEHNR, CDR2 FQNEAQ (reference sequence). V was clipped by 2 bases and J by 3 bases; unmatched bases: 15. This CDR3 is built from 18 residues.

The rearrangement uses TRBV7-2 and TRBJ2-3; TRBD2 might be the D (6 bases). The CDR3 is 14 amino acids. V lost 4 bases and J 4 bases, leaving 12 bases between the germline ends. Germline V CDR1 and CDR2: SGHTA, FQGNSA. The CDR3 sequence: CASSSERASDTQYF. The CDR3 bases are TGTGCCAGCAGCTCCGAGCGGGCGTCAGATACGCAGTATTTT.

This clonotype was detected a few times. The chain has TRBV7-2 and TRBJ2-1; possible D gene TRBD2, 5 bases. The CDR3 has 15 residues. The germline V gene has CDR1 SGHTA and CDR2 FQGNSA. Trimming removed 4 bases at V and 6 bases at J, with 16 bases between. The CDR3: CASSSYGGRGNEQFF. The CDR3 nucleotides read TGTGCCAGCAGCTCTTACGGTGGACGGGGCAATGAGCAGTTCTTC.

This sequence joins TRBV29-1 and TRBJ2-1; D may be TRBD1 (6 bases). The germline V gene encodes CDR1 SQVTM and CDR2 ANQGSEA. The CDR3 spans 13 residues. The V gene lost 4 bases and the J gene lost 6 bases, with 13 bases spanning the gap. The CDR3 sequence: CSVAVGGSNEQFF. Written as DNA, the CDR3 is TGCAGCGTTGCCGTAGGGGGATCCAATGAGCAGTTCTTC.

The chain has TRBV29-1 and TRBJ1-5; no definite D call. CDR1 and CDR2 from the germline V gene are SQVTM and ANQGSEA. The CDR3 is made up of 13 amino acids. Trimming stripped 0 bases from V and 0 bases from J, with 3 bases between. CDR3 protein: CSVEEYSNQPQHF. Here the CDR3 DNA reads TGCAGCGTTGAAGAGTATAGCAATCAGCCCCAGCATTTT.

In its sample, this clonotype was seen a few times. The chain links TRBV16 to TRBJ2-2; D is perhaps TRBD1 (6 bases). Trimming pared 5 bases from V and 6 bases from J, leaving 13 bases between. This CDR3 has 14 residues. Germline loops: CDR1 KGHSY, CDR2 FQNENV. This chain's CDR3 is CASSVGQLAGELFF. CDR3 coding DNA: TGTGCCAGCAGCGTCGGACAGTTGGCCGGGGAGCTGTTTTTT.

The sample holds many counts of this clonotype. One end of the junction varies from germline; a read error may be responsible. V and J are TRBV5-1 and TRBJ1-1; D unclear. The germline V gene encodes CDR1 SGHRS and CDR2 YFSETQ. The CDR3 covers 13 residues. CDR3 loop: CASSLLGNTEAFF. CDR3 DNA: TGTGCCAGCAGCTTGCTCGGAAACACTGAAGCTTTCTTT.

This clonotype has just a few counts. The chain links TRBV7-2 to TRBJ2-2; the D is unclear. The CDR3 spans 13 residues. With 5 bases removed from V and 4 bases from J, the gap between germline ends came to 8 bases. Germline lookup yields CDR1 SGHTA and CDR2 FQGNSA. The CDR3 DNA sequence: TGTGCCAGCAGCAGACCCACCACCGGGGAGCTGTTTTTT. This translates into CASSRPTTGELFF. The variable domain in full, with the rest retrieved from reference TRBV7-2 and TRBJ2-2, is GAGVSQSPSNKVTEKGKDVELRCDPISGHTALYWYRQSLGQGLEFLIYFQGNSAPDKSGLPSDRFSAERTGGSVSTLTIQRTQQEDSAVYLCASSRPTTGELFFGEGSRLTVL.

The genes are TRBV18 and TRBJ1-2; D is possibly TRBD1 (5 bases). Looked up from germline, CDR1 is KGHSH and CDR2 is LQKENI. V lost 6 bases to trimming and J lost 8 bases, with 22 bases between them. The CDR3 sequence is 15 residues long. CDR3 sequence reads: CASSLSVGTSPGYTF. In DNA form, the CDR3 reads TGTGCCAGCTCCCTCTCTGTCGGGACCTCGCCGGGCTACACCTTC.

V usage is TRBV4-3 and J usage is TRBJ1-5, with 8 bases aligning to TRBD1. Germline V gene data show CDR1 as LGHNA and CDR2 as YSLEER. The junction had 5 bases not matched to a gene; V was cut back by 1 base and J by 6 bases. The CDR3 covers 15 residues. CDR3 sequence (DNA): TGCGCCAGCAGCCAAGTGGGGGGACAGGCTCAGCCCCAGCATTTT. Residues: CASSQVGGQAQPQHF.

DNA of the CDR3: TGCGCCAGCAGCTTGCTCCCTCTAGCGGGGGGGCAGAATGAGCAGTTCTTC. Translated: CASSLLPLAGGQNEQFF. The chain recombines TRBV5-1 with TRBJ2-1; 12 bases are shared with TRBD2. The V and J ends lost 1 base and 7 bases, in that order; junction bases with no gene match: 9. This CDR3 has 17 amino acids. Germline lookup yields CDR1 SGHRS and CDR2 YFSETQ.

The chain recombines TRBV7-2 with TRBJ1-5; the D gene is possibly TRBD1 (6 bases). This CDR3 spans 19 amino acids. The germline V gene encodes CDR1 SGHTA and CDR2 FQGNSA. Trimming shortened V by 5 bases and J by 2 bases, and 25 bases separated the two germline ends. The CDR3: CASSPAKRARGHGNQPQHF. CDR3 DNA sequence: TGTGCCAGCAGCCCCGCAAAGAGGGCCAGGGGTCATGGCAATCAGCCCCAGCATTTT. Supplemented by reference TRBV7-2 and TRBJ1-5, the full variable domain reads GAGVSQSPSNKVTEKGKDVELRCDPISGHTALYWYRQSLGQGLEFLIYFQGNSAPDKSGLPSDRFSAERTGGSVSTLTIQRTQQEDSAVYLCASSPAKRARGHGNQPQHFGDGTRLSIL.

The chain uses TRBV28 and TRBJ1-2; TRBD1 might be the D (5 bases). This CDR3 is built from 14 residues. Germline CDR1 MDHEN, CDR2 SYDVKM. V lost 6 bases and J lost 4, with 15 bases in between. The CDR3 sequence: CASSSPFGGYGYTF. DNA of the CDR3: TGTGCCAGCAGCAGTCCCTTCGGGGGCTATGGCTACACCTTC.